The rows below give T cell receptor beta chains drawn from one sample of a study of T cell clonotyping in hematopoietic cell transplantation. TCRdb's copy holds only in-frame clones and misses some; the assay was immunoSEQ multiplex PCR. The sample yields more than 40,000 clones, 75% to 90% seen once. The sample in question was peripheral blood mononuclear cells, obtained before stem cell transplant. Receptors originate from a man in his 60s with acute myeloid leukemia. Some clones in this sample may be carry-over from other donors' samples. Each CDR3 is given with its conserved first and last residue. The D gene is left open where the match is weak. The size of a clone is reported for some rows only, either as once, few or many, or as a class for expanded clones.

v_call	d_call	j_call	cdr3_length	clone_size	cdr3_aa	cdr3_nt
TRBV7-8	.	TRBJ2-4	15	.	CASSFAGIAKNIQYF	TGTGCCAGCAGCTTCGCAGGGATAGCCAAAAACATTCAGTACTTC
TRBV30	.	TRBJ1-5	13	.	CAWSKSSNQPQHF	TGTGCCTGGAGTAAAAGCAGCAATCAGCCCCAGCATTTT
TRBV28	.	TRBJ2-7	13	.	CASSRDTTYEQYF	TGTGCCAGCAGCCGGGACACTACCTACGAGCAGTACTTC
TRBV28	TRBD1	TRBJ1-2	13	.	CASSLLRGHGYTF	TGTGCCAGCAGTTTACTCAGGGGGCATGGCTACACCTTC
TRBV5-4	TRBD2	TRBJ2-5	14	.	CASSSLAGGETQYF	TGTGCCAGCAGCTCGCTTGCGGGGGGTGAGACCCAGTACTTC
TRBV4-1	.	TRBJ2-5	14	.	CASSQAALQETQYF	TGCGCCAGCAGCCAAGCCGCCTTACAAGAGACCCAGTACTTC
TRBV7-2	.	TRBJ1-3	15	.	CASRPDPGVGNTIYF	TGTGCCAGCAGACCGGACCCGGGGGTCGGAAACACCATATATTTT
TRBV7-3	.	TRBJ2-1	16	.	CASSPNGIGSYNEQFF	TGTGCCAGCAGCCCCAACGGGATAGGATCCTACAATGAGCAGTTCTTC
TRBV15	.	TRBJ1-2	15	few	CATSRDGTSRLGYTF	TGTGCCACCAGCAGAGATGGGACCTCTCGGCTTGGCTACACCTTC
TRBV14	.	TRBJ2-5	16	.	CASSLLGGPGEETQYF	TGTGCCAGCAGCCTGCTGGGGGGGCCGGGGGAAGAGACCCAGTACTTC
TRBV9	.	TRBJ2-7	11	few	CASSPHTEQYF	TGTGCCAGCAGCCCCCACACCGAGCAGTACTTC
TRBV4-1	.	TRBJ2-1	14	.	CASSQVIVYNEQFF	TGCGCCAGCAGCCAAGTAATAGTCTATAATGAGCAGTTCTTC
TRBV4-2	.	TRBJ1-2	14	once	CASSQTGARDGYTF	TGTGCCAGCAGCCAAACCGGGGCAAGGGATGGCTACACCTTC
TRBV5-1	.	TRBJ1-2	14	.	CASNQATGSYGYTF	TGCGCCAGCAACCAAGCCACAGGGAGCTATGGCTACACCTTC
TRBV19	.	TRBJ1-2	15	.	CASSIGSNRLGGYTF	TGTGCCAGTAGTATAGGATCGAACAGGCTGGGAGGCTACACCTTC
TRBV20-1	.	TRBJ1-2	10	.	CSRYRAGYTF	TGCAGCCGCTACAGGGCTGGCTACACCTTC
TRBV20-1	.	TRBJ2-1	10	.	CSSRGNEQFF	TGCAGCTCCCGAGGGAATGAGCAGTTCTTC
TRBV29-1	TRBD1	TRBJ2-7	14	.	CSVGRQGNSYEQYF	TGCAGCGTTGGGAGACAGGGAAATTCCTACGAGCAGTACTTC